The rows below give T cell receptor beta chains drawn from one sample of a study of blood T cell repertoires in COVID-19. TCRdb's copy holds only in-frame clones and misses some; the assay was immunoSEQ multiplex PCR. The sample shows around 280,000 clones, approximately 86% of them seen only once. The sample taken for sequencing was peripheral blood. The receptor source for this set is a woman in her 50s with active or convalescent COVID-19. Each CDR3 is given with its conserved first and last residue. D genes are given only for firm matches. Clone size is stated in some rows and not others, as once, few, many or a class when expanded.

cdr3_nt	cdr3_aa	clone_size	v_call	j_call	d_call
TGCAGCGTTGGACAGCTAAACACTGAAGCTTTCTTT	CSVGQLNTEAFF	NA	TRBV29-1	TRBJ1-1	NA
TGTGCCAGCTCACCACTGCCTAGCGGGAGGATAGGGGCAGATACGCAGTATTTT	CASSPLPSGRIGADTQYF	NA	TRBV18	TRBJ2-3	TRBD2
TGTGCCAGCAGCAAAGTTGCGCGTGGGGGAGGGGGGCGCTCGGGAGCCGCCTCTGGAAACACCATATATTTT	CASSKVARGGGGRSGAASGNTIYF	NA	TRBV21-1	TRBJ1-3	NA
TGTGCCAGCAGCTTGACACAGGGGATAAACTATGGCTACACCTTC	CASSLTQGINYGYTF	NA	TRBV7-9	TRBJ1-2	TRBD1
TGTGCCAGCAGCTTGCAGGGTAGAATCAATGAGCAGTTCTTC	CASSLQGRINEQFF	NA	TRBV5-4	TRBJ2-1	NA
TGTGCCAGCAGTGAATTCACAGGGATTAACACTGAAGCTTTCTTT	CASSEFTGINTEAFF	NA	TRBV6-1	TRBJ1-1	NA
TGTGCCAGCAGCCGAAACAGGGGGCTGAATCTAGGGGAGACCCAGTACTTC	CASSRNRGLNLGETQYF	NA	TRBV11-2	TRBJ2-5	TRBD1
TGTGCCAGCAGTACATGGGGCTCGGGCTACACCTTC	CASSTWGSGYTF	NA	TRBV12-3/TRBV12-4	TRBJ1-2	NA
TGCGCCAGCAGCTTGGATCCCCTCGCAGGGAATGAAAAACTGTTTTTT	CASSLDPLAGNEKLFF	NA	TRBV5-1	TRBJ1-4	NA
TGTGCCAGCAGTTACAAAAGACTAGGTGTACACCGGGGAGCTGTTTTT	CASSYKRLGVHRGAVF	NA	TRBV6-5	TRBJ2-2	NA
TGTGCCAGTAGTATCGGGTTTACCTACAATGAGCAGTTCTTC	CASSIGFTYNEQFF	NA	TRBV19	TRBJ2-1	NA
TGTGCCAGTAGTCAAAAAGGAGGGACTGAAGCTTTCTTT	CASSQKGGTEAFF	few	TRBV19	TRBJ1-1	NA
TGTGCCACCCGACTAGCTCGGTCTGACGAGCAGTACTTC	CATRLARSDEQYF	NA	TRBV15	TRBJ2-7	TRBD2
TGTGCCAGCAGCCAGCGGGAGGGCTCAGATACGCAGTATTTT	CASSQREGSDTQYF	NA	TRBV5-4	TRBJ2-3	TRBD2
TGTGCCAGCAGCTTATTCGTCGGGTACACTGAAGCTTTCTTT	CASSLFVGYTEAFF	NA	TRBV13	TRBJ1-1	NA
TGTGCCAGCAGCGGTTACCGGGACAGGCCGCACTATGGCTACACCTTC	CASSGYRDRPHYGYTF	NA	TRBV7-8	TRBJ1-2	TRBD1
TGTGCCAGCAGCGTACTTACTGCGAACACTGAAGCTTTCTTT	CASSVLTANTEAFF	NA	TRBV9	TRBJ1-1	NA
TGTGCCAGCCGCACCGGCGGACGGGGAGGTGAAGCTTTCTTT	CASRTGGRGGEAFF	NA	TRBV6-5	TRBJ1-1	NA
TGTGCCTGCCAAATGGGCGGGAGGGCCTACGAGCAGTACTTC	CACQMGGRAYEQYF	NA	TRBV28	TRBJ2-7	TRBD2
TGTGCCAGCAGTGGATCCGACACCGACAGAGTGAGTCACTACGAGCAGTACTTC	CASSGSDTDRVSHYEQYF	NA	TRBV25-1	TRBJ2-7	NA
TGTGCCAGCTCACCGATCCAGGGTTTCGACTATGGCTACACCTTC	CASSPIQGFDYGYTF	NA	TRBV18	TRBJ1-2	NA
TGCAGCGCCTCCATGGGGGGGTTGAACACTGAAGCTTTCTTT	CSASMGGLNTEAFF	many	TRBV29-1	TRBJ1-1	NA
TGTGCCAGTAGTAGGTCCAGCGGGAGGAATGAGCAGTTCTTC	CASSRSSGRNEQFF	NA	TRBV19	TRBJ2-1	TRBD2